The 22 T cell receptor beta chains in this list originate from one sample, sequenced in a study of blood T cell repertoires in COVID-19. Profiled with immunoSEQ multiplex PCR; TCRdb holds only in-frame clones, not every one. This repertoire shows some 150,000 clones, approximately 80% found once; its top ten account for 3.5% to 5%. The source material was peripheral blood. These receptors were taken from a woman of 80 years or more with active or convalescent COVID-19.

V gene TRBV6-6 combines with J gene TRBJ2-5; 10 bases map to TRBD1. The germline CDR1 and CDR2 sequences are MNHNY and SVGAGI (reference sequence). V was pared by 0 bases and J by 5 bases, with 6 bases of the junction left unmatched. This CDR3 region has 16 residues. The CDR3 loop reads CASSYSETGGMETQYF. In DNA form, the CDR3 reads TGTGCCAGCAGTTACTCCGAGACAGGGGGCATGGAGACCCAGTACTTC.

V gene TRBV4-1 combines with J gene TRBJ2-6; tentative D call: TRBD2 (6 bases). This CDR3 region has 18 residues. Trimming stripped 0 bases from V and 2 bases from J, with 14 bases between. The germline V gene encodes CDR1 MGHRA and CDR2 YSYEKL. The CDR3 loop reads CASSQEQYGGAGANVLTF. Written as DNA, the CDR3 is TGCGCCAGCAGCCAAGAACAGTATGGAGGGGCTGGGGCCAACGTCCTGACTTTC.

The rearrangement uses TRBV5-4 and TRBJ1-2, with no clear D. This CDR3 spans 14 amino acids. Trimming removed 0 bases at V and 5 bases at J, with 11 bases between. CDR1 is SGHNT, CDR2 YYREEE, per germline (reference sequence). CDR3 loop: CASSLAGDVYGYTF. The CDR3 DNA reads TGTGCCAGCAGCTTGGCCGGAGACGTGTATGGCTACACCTTC.

This chain uses TRBV4-1 with TRBJ2-7, with 9 bases lining up with TRBD2. CDR1 is MGHRA and CDR2 is YSYEKL in the germline V gene. The CDR3 loop spans 16 amino acids. The junction had 7 bases not matched to a gene; V was cut back by 1 base and J by 3 bases. The CDR3 bases are TGCGCCAGCAGCCAAGGCCCTGGGACTAGCCTCTACGAGCAGTACTTC. Its translation: CASSQGPGTSLYEQYF.

This clone was counted between two and nine times. Germline is not matched at one junction end, which may reflect a read error. V gene TRBV7-3 combines with J gene TRBJ1-6; D remains ambiguous. CDR1 is SGHTA, CDR2 FQGTGA, per germline. This CDR3 is built from 14 residues. CDR3: CASSLTPQDSPLHF. The CDR3 coding sequence is TGTGCCAGCAGCCTAACACCTCAGGATTCACCCCTCCACTTT.

This chain joins TRBV3-1 (or the pseudogene TRBV3-2) and TRBJ2-7, with D unresolved. CDR1 and CDR2 from the germline V gene are LGHDT and YNNKEL (reference sequence). CDR3 length: 14 residues. V lost 1 base and J lost 6, with 13 bases in between. The CDR3 protein is CASSQARSGSEQYF. The CDR3 bases are TGTGCCAGCAGCCAAGCACGCTCGGGTTCCGAGCAGTACTTC.

J is TRBJ2-1 and V is TRBV7-9; TRBD1 agrees at 7 bases. The V segment lost 4 bases and the J segment 13 bases; nucleotides outside the gene matches: 13. Germline loops: CDR1 SEHNR, CDR2 FQNEAQ (reference sequence). This CDR3 spans 14 amino acids. DNA of the CDR3: TGTGCCAGCAGCTATACGGGACAGTCGGATGCACAGTTCTTC. Encoded protein: CASSYTGQSDAQFF. Combining the CDR3 with reference TRBV7-9 and TRBJ2-1 gives the whole variable domain DTGVSQNPRHKITKRGQNVTFRCDPISEHNRLYWYRQTLGQGPEFLTYFQNEAQLEKSRLLSDRFSAERPKGSFSTLEIQRTEQGDSAMYLCASSYTGQSDAQFFGPGTRLTVL.

The CDR3 is CASSTGQYNEQFF. The CDR3 DNA is TGTGCCAGCAGCACCGGACAGTACAATGAGCAGTTCTTC. The chain joins TRBV9 to TRBJ2-1; a weak D match, TRBD1 (6 bases). The CDR3 extends over 13 amino acids. V lost 4 bases, J lost 4 bases, and 9 bases lay in between. CDR1 is SGDLS and CDR2 is YYNGEE in the germline V gene.

The chain employs TRBV5-1 and TRBJ2-7; tentatively, D is TRBD1 (7 bases). The germline CDR1 and CDR2 sequences are SGHRS and YFSETQ. CDR3 length: 15 residues. Trimming took off 1 base at V and 1 base at J, with 12 bases between the two ends. CDR3 nucleotide sequence: TGCGCCAGCAGCTTGACAGGGGAGGTATCCTACGAGCAGTACTTC. Protein product: CASSLTGEVSYEQYF.

The chain recombines TRBV27 with TRBJ2-4, with 7 bases lining up with TRBD2. Germline lookup yields CDR1 MNHEY and CDR2 SMNVEV (reference sequence). V gave up 6 bases and J gave up 0 bases; unmatched junction bases: 5. The CDR3 covers 15 residues. CDR3 coding DNA: TGTGCCAGCAGCGGACTAGTCTCAGCCAAAAACATTCAGTACTTC. Translation gives CASSGLVSAKNIQYF.

This rearrangement joins TRBV12-3 or TRBV12-4 to TRBJ1-1; D call uncertain. The CDR3 extends over 11 amino acids. The germline V and J ends were trimmed by 5 bases and 3 bases, with 4 bases remaining between them. CDR3 protein: CASSQYTEAFF. CDR3 DNA sequence: TGTGCCAGCAGTCAGTACACTGAAGCTTTCTTT.

The V gene is TRBV11-2, the J gene TRBJ2-6, with a weak D call TRBD1 (5 bases). V lost 7 bases and J lost 2, with 9 bases in between. CDR1 is SGHAT and CDR2 is FQNNGV in the germline V gene. The CDR3 runs 14 residues. The CDR3 reads CASNQGTGANVLTF. In DNA, the CDR3 is TGTGCCAGCAATCAGGGAACTGGGGCCAACGTCCTGACTTTC.

The chain is built from TRBV11-2 and TRBJ2-1, with 8 bases identical to TRBD2. Trimming at V came to 3 bases and at J to 9 bases, leaving 4 bases not matched to a gene. CDR3 length: 13 amino acids. The germline V gene has CDR1 SGHAT and CDR2 FQNNGV. CDR3 coding DNA: TGTGCCAGCAGCTTTCGGGGGGGCTTTGAGCAGTTCTTC. Translating it yields CASSFRGGFEQFF.

The V gene is TRBV5-1, the J gene TRBJ2-3; 7 nucleotides line up with TRBD1. The length of the CDR3 is 16 residues. Germline V lookup: CDR1 SGHRS, CDR2 YFSETQ. V lost 0 bases to trimming and J lost 0 bases; unmatched junction nucleotides: 4. As DNA, the CDR3 is TGCGCCAGCAGCTTGGGACAGGGATCTAGCACAGATACGCAGTATTTT. Residues: CASSLGQGSSTDTQYF.

V and J are TRBV5-5 and TRBJ2-6, with TRBD1 matching 9 bases. The CDR3 spans 19 residues. J gave up 2 bases and V 0 bases, and 9 bases lay outside the gene matches. CDR1 SGHKS and CDR2 YYEKEE come from the germline V gene (reference sequence). For the CDR3, the DNA is TGTGCCAGCAGCTTGGAAGCTGGGACAGGGAGGGCTGGGGCCAACGTCCTGACTTTC. Amino acids: CASSLEAGTGRAGANVLTF. The complete variable domain, with remaining parts taken from reference TRBV5-5 and TRBJ2-6, reads DAGVTQSPTHLIKTRGQQVTLRCSPISGHKSVSWYQQVLGQGPQFIFQYYEKEERGRGNFPDRFSARQFPNYSSELNVNALLLGDSALYLCASSLEAGTGRAGANVLTFGAGSRLTVL.

The chain recombines TRBV28 with TRBJ2-7; D is unresolved. Germline CDR1 is MDHEN and CDR2 is SYDVKM. Deletions cut 4 bases from V and 5 bases from J, with 12 bases between. The CDR3 contains 13 residues. The chain's CDR3 is CASSYIGLDEQYF. CDR3 coding DNA: TGTGCCAGCAGTTATATTGGGCTTGACGAGCAGTACTTC.

The sample holds a few counts of this clone. The V gene is TRBV28, the J gene TRBJ2-6; tentatively, D is TRBD2 (5 bases). The CDR3 totals 16 residues. Germline V gives CDR1 MDHEN, CDR2 SYDVKM. V was clipped by 8 bases and J by 4 bases, with 18 bases between them. DNA of the CDR3: TGTGCCAGCGGGTCCGGAGGAGCTGGCGGGGCCAACGTCCTGACTTTC. Amino acid sequence: CASGSGGAGGANVLTF. Based on the CDR3 plus reference TRBV28 and TRBJ2-6, the full variable domain is DVKVTQSSRYLVKRTGEKVFLECVQDMDHENMFWYRQDPGLGLRLIYFSYDVKMKEKGDIPEGYSVSREKKERFSLILESASTNQTSMYLCASGSGGAGGANVLTFGAGSRLTVL.

This clone has only a few counts. The chain links TRBV2 to TRBJ1-2, with 7 bases fitting TRBD1. Germline V gene data show CDR1 as SNHLY and CDR2 as FYNNEI. Trimming removed 5 bases from V and 8 bases from J; junction bases left unmatched: 5. The CDR3 is 12 amino acids. The CDR3 DNA sequence: TGTGCCAGCAGTCGGACAGGAGGGGGCTACACCTTC. This encodes CASSRTGGGYTF. The full variable domain, rest sourced from reference TRBV2 and TRBJ1-2, is EPEVTQTPSHQVTQMGQEVILRCVPISNHLYFYWYRQILGQKVEFLVSFYNNEISEKSEIFDDQFSVERPDGSNFTLKIRSTKLEDSAMYFCASSRTGGGYTFGSGTRLTVV.

In DNA, the CDR3 is TGTGCCATCAGTGAGTCGTGGGGCTTGGATGGCTACACCTTC. It specifies CAISESWGLDGYTF. This chain uses TRBV10-3 with TRBJ1-2; TRBD1 might be the D (5 bases). CDR1 and CDR2 from the germline V gene are ENHRY and SYGVKD. Trimming shortened V by 0 bases and J by 6 bases, and 11 bases separated the two germline ends. This CDR3 has 14 residues.

The chain is built from TRBV9 and TRBJ2-2; 8 bases line up with TRBD1. Germline trimming cut 0 bases from V and 4 bases from J; bases unmatched to any gene: 5. The CDR3 sequence is 16 residues long. The germline V gene has CDR1 SGDLS and CDR2 YYNGEE. CDR3 in DNA: TGTGCCAGCAGCGTAGGCTTACAGGGGGGCACCGGGGAGCTGTTTTTT. Its protein product is CASSVGLQGGTGELFF.

This chain joins TRBV28 and TRBJ1-1, with a tentative D call TRBD1 (5 bases). Germline values: CDR1 MDHEN, CDR2 SYDVKM. Deletions cut 5 bases from V and 5 bases from J, with 15 bases between. The CDR3 totals 14 residues. CDR3 sequence: CASSPTGVGTEAFF. CDR3 in DNA: TGTGCCAGCAGTCCGACGGGGGTGGGGACTGAAGCTTTCTTT.

The chain links TRBV19 to TRBJ2-1, with D possibly being TRBD2 (6 bases). Trimming removed 7 bases at V and 0 bases at J, with 13 bases between. CDR3 length equals 15 residues. Germline CDR1 is LNHDA and CDR2 is SQIVND (reference sequence). The DNA for the CDR3 is TGTGCCAGTACTTTGGGGGGTAGCTCCTACAATGAGCAGTTCTTC. The encoded protein is CASTLGGSSYNEQFF.